This T cell receptor beta chain is drawn from a study of shared clonotypes between healthy human individuals. Study observations and caveats: Blood alone was sampled, and tissue repertoires likely differ. Naive CD4 clonotypes overlapped across a handful of donors at roughly 5.1%.

Naive CD8 isolation took CD45RO-negative cells positively selected for CCR7 and excluded terminally differentiated effector memory CD45RA+ cells. This CDR3 region has 15 residues. CDR1 is SGDLS and CDR2 is YYNGEE in the germline V gene. The V and J ends lost 3 bases and 6 bases respectively, with 19 bases between them. About this clone itself: Its antigen is not identified.

Data came from immunoSEQ multiplex PCR; TCRdb stores just in-frame clones and leaves some out. This sample has around 560,000 clones, with around 95% found just once. The origin of this receptor is a woman aged 25 to 39 in good health. The chain uses TRBV9 and TRBJ2-7; the D call may be TRBD1 or TRBD2 (5 bases each). Input material: naive CD8+ T cells sorted from blood. The CDR3 DNA sequence: TGTGCCAGCAGCGAAGGGGACGTAGCACGACGCGAGCAGTACTTC. Protein product: CASSEGDVARREQYF.